This T cell receptor (beta chain) was recorded in a study of shared clonotypes between healthy human individuals (dated by TCRdb to between 2020 and 2021). Regarding the complete study: Two women and a few men aged 18 to 49 years were included in the cohort. For each donor, CD4 naive and CD4 memory were each run on three plates, CD8 naive on two plates, and CD8 memory on one plate. The study deeply sequenced blood TCR repertoires of several healthy adults to estimate repertoire size and the extent of clonotype sharing between individuals. To increase sequencing depth and limit assay-specific biases, TCR repertoire library preparation and sequencing were carried out by different laboratories using diverse techniques. Between about 0.94 and 8.9 billion PBMCs per donor were obtained by leukapheresis.

CD8 naive samples consisted of CD45RO-negative cells that were positively selected for CCR7, yielding a CD45RA+CCR7+ population without TemRA cells. Donors were healthy HIV-negative adults with no recently reported acute infections or vaccinations. Every donor was a Caucasian adult living in Nashville, Tennessee, USA. Blood was obtained by leukapheresis, after which PBMCs were separated by Ficoll-Histopaque density gradient centrifugation and cryopreserved in liquid nitrogen vapor phase. Analytical flow cytometry was used to check the purity and quantity of every magnetically sorted T cell population. Each sorted fraction had its genomic DNA isolated and then quantified by UV absorbance on a Nanodrop 2000c. Using the deep immunoSEQ assay, TCR CDR3 regions were amplified from genomic DNA by multiplex PCR. Extracted genomic DNA from each cell subset was spread evenly across all wells of several immunoSEQ 96-well plates, with each plate serving as a replicate. For sorted subsets, approximately 190 ng of genomic DNA, equivalent to roughly 30,000 T cell genomes, went into each replicate PCR. Purified libraries were measured with a Qubit 3.0 fluorometer, size-checked on a Bioanalyzer 2100, and measured again with the KAPA Library Quantification kit. A separate single-read 150-cycle Illumina NextSeq 550 flow cell was used to sequence each immunoSEQ 96-well plate. The published analysis was carried out like this. Because the immunoSEQ output held only junctional sequences and lacked quality scores, the filtering could not match the filtering applied to full-length reads. To assign V/J genes and CDR3, sequences were annotated using PyIR, a Python wrapper for IgBLAST v1.9, with IMGT germline references. Reads were filtered out if the reads had weak V/J assignments (E-value above 1e-6), no CDR3, stop codons, out-of-frame junctions, or ambiguous translated residues. V3J clonotypes were defined as sequences sharing an identical inferred V gene, J gene, and CDR3 amino acid sequence. The percentage overlap between two repertoires was calculated by dividing the number of shared unique clonotypes by the size of the smaller repertoire. RTK rarefaction, the Chao1 estimator, and Recon v2.1 estimates of unobserved clonotypes were used to assess repertoire richness. Generation probabilities were computed with OLGA for all TCRbeta clonotypes obtained by the gDNA method from a handful of donors. The immuneACCESS repertoire file appears here via TCRdb, limited to in-frame rearrangements. These files lack a portion of the clones; in checked studies, under half of the deficit traces to unresolved V genes, and the cause of the others is not known. V, J and clone size reflect that table, while D and trimming were determined from the DNA. This sample is represented by hundreds of thousands of clones; around 92% of them were singletons. The biggest ten clones account for roughly 24% of the sample.

This clone was seen a single time. This clone's antigen is unknown. Base qualities are not provided; no much larger clone lies one nucleotide away. Here V drops 4 bases and J drops 5 bases, and the junction holds 13 bases not matched to any gene. The germline V gene specifies SGDLS as CDR1 and YYNGEE as CDR2. From the cysteine through the phenylalanine, the CDR3 covers 16 amino acids. Of all the DNA, just the CDR3 is kept, 48 bases in frame from base 1. Points the paper makes about the study in general: Compared with non-shared clonotypes, clonotypes shared by all four sorted-subset donors had higher generation probabilities. Around 5.4% of naive CD4, 3.5% of naive CD8, 2% to 2.5% of memory CD4, and about 0.4% of memory CD8 clonotypes were shared across a few donors. Based on pairwise subsampling, the degree of clonotype sharing among donors was expected to be affected by sequencing depth. Naive subsets generally had larger estimated clonotype richness than memory subsets. Sampling was restricted to blood, and TCR repertoires in tissue are likely to differ from TCR repertoires in blood. The genetic and exposure-history diversity represented was limited by the small number of donors. Incomplete sequencing was indicated by rarefaction of sorted-subset datasets, despite the large sequencing depth.

Sequenced: naive CD8+ T cells sorted from blood. Read against the paper, the sample's cell subset or site label means: CD45RA+CCR7+. The chain was built from TRBV9 and TRBJ2-7, with 9 junctional bases fitting TRBD1. The receptor's source is a man aged 30-40 years in good health. The CDR3 here reads CASSPPGGQGRNEQYF. The bases are TGTGCCAGCAGCCCCCCCGGGGGACAGGGAAGGAACGAGCAGTACTTC.